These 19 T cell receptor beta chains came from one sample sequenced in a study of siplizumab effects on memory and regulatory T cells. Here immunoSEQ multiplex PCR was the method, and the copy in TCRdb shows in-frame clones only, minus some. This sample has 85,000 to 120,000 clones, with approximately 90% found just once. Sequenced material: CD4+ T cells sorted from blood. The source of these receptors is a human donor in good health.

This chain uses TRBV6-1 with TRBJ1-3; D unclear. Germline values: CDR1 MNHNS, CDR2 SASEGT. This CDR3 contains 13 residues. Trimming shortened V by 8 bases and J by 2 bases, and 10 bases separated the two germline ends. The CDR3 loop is CASGLTTGNTIYF. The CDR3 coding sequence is TGTGCCAGCGGCCTGACGACTGGAAACACCATATATTTT.

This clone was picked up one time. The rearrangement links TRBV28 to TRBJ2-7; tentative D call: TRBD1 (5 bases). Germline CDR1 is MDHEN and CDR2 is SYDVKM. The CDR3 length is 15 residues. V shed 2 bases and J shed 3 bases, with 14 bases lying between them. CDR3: CASSLQQAMGYEQYF. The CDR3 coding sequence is TGTGCCAGCAGTTTACAACAGGCAATGGGCTACGAGCAGTACTTC.

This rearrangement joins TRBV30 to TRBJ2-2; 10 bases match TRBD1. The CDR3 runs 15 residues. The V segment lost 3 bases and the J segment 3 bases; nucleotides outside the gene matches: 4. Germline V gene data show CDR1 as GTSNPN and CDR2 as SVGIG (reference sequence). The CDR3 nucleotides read TGTGCCTGGAGGGGACAGGGGACGGACACCGGGGAGCTGTTTTTT. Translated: CAWRGQGTDTGELFF.

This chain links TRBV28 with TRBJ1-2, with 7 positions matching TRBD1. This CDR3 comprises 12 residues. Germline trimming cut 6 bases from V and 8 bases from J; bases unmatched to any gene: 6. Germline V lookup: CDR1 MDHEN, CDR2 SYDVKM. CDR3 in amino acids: CASRVTGKGYTF. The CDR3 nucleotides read TGTGCCAGCAGAGTGACAGGGAAAGGCTACACCTTC.

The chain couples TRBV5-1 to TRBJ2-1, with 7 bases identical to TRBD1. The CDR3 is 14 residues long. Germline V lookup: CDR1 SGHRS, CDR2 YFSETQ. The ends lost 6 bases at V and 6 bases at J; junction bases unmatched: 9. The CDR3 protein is CASNPGQSINEQFF. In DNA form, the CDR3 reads TGCGCCAGCAATCCGGGACAGTCGATCAATGAGCAGTTCTTC.

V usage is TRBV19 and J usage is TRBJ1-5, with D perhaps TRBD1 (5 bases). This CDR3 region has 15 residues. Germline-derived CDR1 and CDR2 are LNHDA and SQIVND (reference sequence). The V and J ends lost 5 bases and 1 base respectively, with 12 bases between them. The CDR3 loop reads CASSGPGVSNQPQHF. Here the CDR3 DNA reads TGTGCCAGTAGTGGACCGGGGGTCAGCAATCAGCCCCAGCATTTT.

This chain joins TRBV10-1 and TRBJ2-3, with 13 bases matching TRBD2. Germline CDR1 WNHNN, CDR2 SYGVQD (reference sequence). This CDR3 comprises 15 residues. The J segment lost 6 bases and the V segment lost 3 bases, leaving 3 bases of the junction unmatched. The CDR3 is CASSDGLAGADTQYF. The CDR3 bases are TGCGCCAGCAGTGACGGACTAGCGGGAGCCGATACGCAGTATTTT.

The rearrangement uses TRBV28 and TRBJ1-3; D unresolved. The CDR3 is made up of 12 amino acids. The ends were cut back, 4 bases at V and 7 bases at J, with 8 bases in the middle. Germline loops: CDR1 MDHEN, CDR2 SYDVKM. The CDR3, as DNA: TGTGCCAGCAGTTCTGCGACGAACACCATATATTTT. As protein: CASSSATNTIYF.

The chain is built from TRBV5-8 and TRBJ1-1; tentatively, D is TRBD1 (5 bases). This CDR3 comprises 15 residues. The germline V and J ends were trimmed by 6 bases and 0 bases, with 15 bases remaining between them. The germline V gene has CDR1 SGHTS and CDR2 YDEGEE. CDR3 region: CASTRDVLLNTEAFF. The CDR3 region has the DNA TGTGCCAGCACCCGGGACGTACTCTTGAACACTGAAGCTTTCTTT.

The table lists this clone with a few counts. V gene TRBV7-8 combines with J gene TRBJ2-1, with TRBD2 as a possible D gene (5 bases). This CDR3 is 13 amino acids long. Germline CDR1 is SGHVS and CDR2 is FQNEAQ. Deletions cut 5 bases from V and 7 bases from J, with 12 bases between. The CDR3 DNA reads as TGTGCCAGCAGCGTGGACTCCATTAATGAGCAGTTCTTC. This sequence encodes CASSVDSINEQFF. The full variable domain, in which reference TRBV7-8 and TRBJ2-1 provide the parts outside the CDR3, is GAGVSQSPRYKVAKRGQDVALRCDPISGHVSLFWYQQALGQGPEFLTYFQNEAQLDKSGLPSDRFFAERPEGSVSTLKIQRTQQEDSAVYLCASSVDSINEQFFGPGTRLTVL.

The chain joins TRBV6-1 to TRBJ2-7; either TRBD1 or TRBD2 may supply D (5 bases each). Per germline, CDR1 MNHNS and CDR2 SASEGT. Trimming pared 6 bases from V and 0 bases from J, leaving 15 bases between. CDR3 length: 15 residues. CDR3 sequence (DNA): TGTGCCAGCAGGGCCCGGGACGGAAGCTCCTACGAGCAGTACTTC. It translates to CASRARDGSSYEQYF.

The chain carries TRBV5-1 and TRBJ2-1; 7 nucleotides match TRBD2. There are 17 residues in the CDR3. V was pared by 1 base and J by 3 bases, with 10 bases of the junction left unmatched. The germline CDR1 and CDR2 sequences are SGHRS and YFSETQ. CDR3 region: CASSLRTLAEGYNEQFF. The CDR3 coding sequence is TGCGCCAGCAGCTTGCGGACCCTAGCGGAGGGCTACAATGAGCAGTTCTTC.

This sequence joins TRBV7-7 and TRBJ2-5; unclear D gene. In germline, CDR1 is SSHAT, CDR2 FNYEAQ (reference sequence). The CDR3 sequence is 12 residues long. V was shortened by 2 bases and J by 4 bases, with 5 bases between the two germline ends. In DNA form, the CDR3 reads TGTGCCAGCAGCTTAATCACAGAGACCCAGTACTTC. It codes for CASSLITETQYF.

The CDR3 nucleotides read TGCGCCAGCAGCTTCTTTACAGCAGATACGCAGTATTTT. Translation: CASSFFTADTQYF. The chain has TRBV5-1 and TRBJ2-3, with D hard to call. The CDR3 totals 13 residues. Germline-derived CDR1 and CDR2 are SGHRS and YFSETQ. Trimming removed 2 bases from V and 4 bases from J, with 8 bases in between.

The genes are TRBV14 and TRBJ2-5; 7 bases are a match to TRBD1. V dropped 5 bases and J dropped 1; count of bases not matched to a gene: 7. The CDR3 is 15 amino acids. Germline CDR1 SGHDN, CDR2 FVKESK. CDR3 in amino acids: CASSARGSFQETQYF. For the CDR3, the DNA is TGTGCCAGCAGCGCCAGGGGGAGTTTCCAAGAGACCCAGTACTTC. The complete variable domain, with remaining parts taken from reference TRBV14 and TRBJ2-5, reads EAGVTQFPSHSVIEKGQTVTLRCDPISGHDNLYWYRRVMGKEIKFLLHFVKESKQDESGMPNNRFLAERTGGTYSTLKVQPAELEDSGVYFCASSARGSFQETQYFGPGTRLLVL.

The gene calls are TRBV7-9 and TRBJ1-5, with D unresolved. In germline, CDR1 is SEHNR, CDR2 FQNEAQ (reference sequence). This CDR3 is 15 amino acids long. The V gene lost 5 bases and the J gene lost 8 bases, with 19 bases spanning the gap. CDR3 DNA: TGTGCCAGCAGCCCCGTTGGGCTCCAGCAGGAGCCCCAGCATTTT. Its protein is CASSPVGLQQEPQHF.

The CDR3 spells CATSRGGADRETQYF. The CDR3 coding sequence is TGTGCCACCAGCAGAGGTGGGGCGGATAGGGAGACCCAGTACTTC. The gene calls are TRBV15 and TRBJ2-5; D is perhaps TRBD1 (5 bases). V was trimmed by 1 base and J by 5 bases, leaving 14 bases between them. The germline gives CDR1 LNHNV, CDR2 YYDKDF (reference sequence). The CDR3 runs 15 residues.

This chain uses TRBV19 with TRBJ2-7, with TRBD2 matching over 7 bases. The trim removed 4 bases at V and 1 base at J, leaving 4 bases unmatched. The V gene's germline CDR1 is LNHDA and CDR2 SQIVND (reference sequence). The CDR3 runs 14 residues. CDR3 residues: CASSSGRGSYEQYF. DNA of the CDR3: TGTGCCAGTAGTAGCGGGAGAGGGTCCTACGAGCAGTACTTC.

Here the CDR3 DNA reads TGTGCCAGTACAGCAGGGCACAATGAGCAGTTCTTC. Protein sequence: CASTAGHNEQFF. V usage is TRBV19 and J usage is TRBJ2-1, with D possibly TRBD1 on 5 matching bases. This CDR3 has 12 amino acids. The V and J ends lost 7 bases and 5 bases respectively, with 9 bases between them. Germline CDR1 is LNHDA and CDR2 is SQIVND (reference sequence).